The clone carrying this T cell receptor (beta chain) was seen a handful of times. Arm-PCR of CDR3 regions with iRepertoire HTBI primers generated TCR beta libraries. In TCRdb, the multiplex PCR reads were re-called with MiXCR into one record per CDR3 protein. This sample has about 420,000 distinct CDR3 sequences, with around 17% found just once. These data belong to a study of regulatory T cells in long-lasting Graves disease. Time point defined: newly diagnosed GD, antithyroid drugs for less than 3 months. Preparation of the TCR library used RNA extracted from PBMCs. These data were also reused for a study on T cells in Graves' hyperthyroidism and ophthalmopathy.

The sequenced sample was peripheral blood mononuclear cells (PBMCs), obtained at new diagnosis, from a patient treated with antithyroid drugs. The TCR was taken from a woman aged 18-29 years with Graves disease.

The CDR3 region is CASKIGGRGSIVDQPQHF. As DNA, the CDR3 is TGTGCCAGCAAAATTGGGGGCAGGGGATCGATAGTGGATCAGCCCCAGCATTTT. The V and J genes are TRBV6-1 and TRBJ1-5, with D possibly being TRBD1 (6 bases). Germline CDR1 MNHNS, CDR2 SASEGT. Trimming pared 7 bases from V and 5 bases from J, leaving 27 bases between. The CDR3 has 18 residues.